Reported below is one TCR beta chain. The antigen is undetermined. Germline CDR1 is MNHNY and CDR2 is SVGAGI (reference sequence). This CDR3 has 15 amino acids. V lost 7 bases, J lost 6 bases, and 21 bases lay in between. Method: immunoSEQ multiplex PCR; TCRdb's copy keeps in-frame clones and lacks some. The repertoire holds about 66,000 clones, with more than 75% as singletons. The data belong to a study of PD-1 blockade in mismatch repair-deficient tumors. At the level of the study: Enrolled about 2012-2016, patients had progressing, pretreated mismatch repair-deficient cancers of about a dozen types.

Every patient had mismatch repair deficiency by PCR or immunohistochemistry. TCRs were sequenced from a few patients responding to pembrolizumab. Regarding the study as a whole: Tumor-resident clones, often absent from pretreatment blood, expanded after pembrolizumab and then contracted.

This TCR derives from an adult with mismatch repair-deficient cancer. This sequence joins TRBV6-6 and TRBJ1-2; maybe TRBD1 (6 bases). The sample consisted of peripheral blood, taken 2 weeks after starting pembrolizumab. As DNA, the CDR3 is TGTGCCAGCATTTTAGACAGGTGGAGGTTCGATGGCTACACCTTC. Its protein is CASILDRWRFDGYTF.